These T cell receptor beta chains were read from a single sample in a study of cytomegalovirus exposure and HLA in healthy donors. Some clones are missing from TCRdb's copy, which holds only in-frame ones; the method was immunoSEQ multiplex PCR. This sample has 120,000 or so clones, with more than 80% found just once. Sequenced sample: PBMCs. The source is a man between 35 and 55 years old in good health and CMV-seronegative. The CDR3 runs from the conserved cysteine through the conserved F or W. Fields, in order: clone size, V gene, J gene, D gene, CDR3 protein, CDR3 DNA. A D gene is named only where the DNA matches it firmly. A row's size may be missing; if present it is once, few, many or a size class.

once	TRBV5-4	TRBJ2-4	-	CASSFGSKNIQYF	TGTGCCAGCAGCTTTGGGAGCAAAAACATTCAGTACTTC
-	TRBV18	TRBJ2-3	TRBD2	CASSPIAGGADTQYF	TGTGCCAGCTCACCAATAGCGGGAGGTGCAGATACGCAGTATTTT
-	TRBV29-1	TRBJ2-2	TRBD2	CSAVPPRGGDTGELFF	TGCAGCGCCGTGCCCCCTCGGGGGGGAGACACCGGGGAGCTGTTTTTT
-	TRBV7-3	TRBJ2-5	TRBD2	CASSISGRETQYF	TGTGCCAGCAGCATTAGCGGGAGAGAGACCCAGTACTTC
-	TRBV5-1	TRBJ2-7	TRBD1	CASSPGQGLDEQYF	TGCGCCAGCAGCCCGGGACAGGGCTTAGACGAGCAGTACTTC
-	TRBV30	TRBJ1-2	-	CAWSVWGGRDYGYTF	TGTGCCTGGAGTGTATGGGGGGGGCGCGACTATGGCTACACCTTC
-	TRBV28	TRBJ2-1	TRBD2	CASRGAGSYNEQFF	TGTGCCAGCAGGGGAGCGGGAAGCTACAATGAGCAGTTCTTC
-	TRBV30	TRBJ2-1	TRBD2	CAWSGGGPYNEQFF	TGTGCCTGGAGCGGGGGGGGACCCTACAATGAGCAGTTCTTC
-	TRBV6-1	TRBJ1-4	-	CASSEIYRAATNEKLFF	TGTGCCAGCAGTGAAATTTACAGGGCCGCAACTAATGAAAAACTGTTTTTT
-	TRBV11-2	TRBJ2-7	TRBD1	CASSPPTGESPYEQYF	TGTGCCAGCAGCCCGCCGACAGGGGAGTCCCCCTACGAGCAGTACTTC
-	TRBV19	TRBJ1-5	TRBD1	CASTSTGGGSQPQHF	TGTGCCAGTACCAGTACAGGGGGAGGGAGTCAGCCCCAGCATTTT
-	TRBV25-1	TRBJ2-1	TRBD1	CASSDEFRGRRDEQFF	TGTGCCAGCAGTGATGAGTTCAGGGGGCGTAGGGATGAGCAGTTCTTC
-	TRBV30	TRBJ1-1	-	CAWSVPPGDTEAFF	TGTGCCTGGAGTGTACCCCCAGGGGACACTGAAGCTTTCTTT
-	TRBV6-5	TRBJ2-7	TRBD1	CASSYSRGGAYEQYF	TGTGCCAGCAGTTACTCGAGAGGGGGCGCGTACGAGCAGTACTTC
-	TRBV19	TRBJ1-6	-	CASQRSAVTSGTPLHF	TGTGCCAGTCAAAGATCGGCAGTTACCTCAGGGACACCCCTCCACTTT
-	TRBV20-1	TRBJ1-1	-	CSGSRGGEAFF	TGCAGTGGCTCCCGGGGGGGCGAAGCTTTCTTT
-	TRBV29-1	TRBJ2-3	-	CSTVSTDTQYF	TGCAGCACAGTGAGCACAGATACGCAGTATTTT
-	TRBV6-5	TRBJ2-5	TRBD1	CASSYFGGQGQETQYF	TGTGCCAGCAGTTACTTTGGGGGACAGGGACAAGAGACCCAGTACTTC
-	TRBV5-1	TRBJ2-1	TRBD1	CASSQPGQGNEQFF	TGCGCCAGCAGCCAACCGGGACAGGGTAATGAGCAGTTCTTC
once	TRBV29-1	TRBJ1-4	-	CSVVMRTNEKLFF	TGCAGCGTTGTTATGAGGACTAATGAAAAACTGTTTTTT
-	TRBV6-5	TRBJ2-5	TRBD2	CASSLGAGGVETQYF	TGTGCCAGCAGCCTGGGAGCGGGGGGGGTGGAGACCCAGTACTTC
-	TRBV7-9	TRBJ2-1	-	CASSLASSPYNEQFF	TGTGCCAGCAGCTTAGCTAGCAGCCCATACAATGAGCAGTTCTTC
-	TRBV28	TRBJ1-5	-	CASSYYRVSNQPQHF	TGTGCCAGCAGTTACTACAGGGTGAGCAATCAGCCCCAGCATTTT
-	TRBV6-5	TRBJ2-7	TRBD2	CASRDSSGTYEQYF	TGTGCCAGCAGGGACTCTAGCGGGACCTACGAGCAGTACTTC
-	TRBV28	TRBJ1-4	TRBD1	CASTPGTGLNEKLFF	TGTGCCAGCACCCCAGGGACAGGCTTGAATGAAAAACTGTTTTTT
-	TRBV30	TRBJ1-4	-	CAWGQPTATNEKLFF	TGTGCCTGGGGACAGCCTACCGCAACTAATGAAAAACTGTTTTTT
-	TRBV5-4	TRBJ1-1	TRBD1	CASSSGGQAWNTEAFF	TGTGCCAGCAGCTCTGGTGGACAGGCTTGGAACACTGAAGCTTTCTTT
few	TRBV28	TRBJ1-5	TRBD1	CASSLWDRGSNQPQHF	TGTGCCAGCAGTTTATGGGACAGGGGGAGCAATCAGCCCCAGCATTTT
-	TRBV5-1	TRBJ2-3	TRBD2	CASSLGRGVTDTQYF	TGCGCCAGCAGCTTGGGGCGGGGGGTCACAGATACGCAGTATTTT
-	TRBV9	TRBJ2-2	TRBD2	CASSVGAGGGTGELFF	TGTGCCAGCAGCGTAGGTGCGGGAGGGGGGACCGGGGAGCTGTTTTTT
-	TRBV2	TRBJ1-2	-	CASSEKTEKVISGYTF	TGTGCCAGCAGTGAGAAGACAGAGAAAGTGATCTCCGGCTACACCTTC
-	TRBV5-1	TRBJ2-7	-	CASSLGTYEQYF	TGCGCCAGCAGCTTGGGCACCTACGAGCAGTACTTC
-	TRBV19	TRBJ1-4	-	CASSIGQSWEKLFF	TGTGCCAGTAGTATTGGACAGTCGTGGGAAAAACTGTTTTTT
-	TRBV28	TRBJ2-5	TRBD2	CASTPGLGIDQGAQYF	TGTGCCAGCACCCCGGGACTAGGAATAGATCAAGGGGCCCAGTACTTC
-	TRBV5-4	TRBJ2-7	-	CASSRQASQTYEQYF	TGTGCCAGCAGCCGACAGGCCTCGCAAACCTACGAGCAGTACTTC
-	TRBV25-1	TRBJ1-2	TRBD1	CASSESPTGANGYTF	TGTGCCAGCAGTGAATCTCCGACAGGGGCGAATGGCTACACCTTC
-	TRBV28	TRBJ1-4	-	CASTKGGGVTNEKLFF	TGTGCCAGCACTAAGGGCGGGGGAGTAACTAATGAAAAACTGTTTTTT
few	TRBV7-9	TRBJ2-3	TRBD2	CASSPRTGTSGVDTQYF	TGTGCCAGCAGCCCACGGACAGGGACTAGCGGGGTGGATACGCAGTATTTT
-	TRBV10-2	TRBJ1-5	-	CASSEPNNQPQHF	TGCGCCAGCAGTGAGCCAAACAATCAGCCCCAGCATTTT
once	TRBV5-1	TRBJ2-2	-	CASSLDGVPTGELFF	TGCGCCAGCAGCTTGGACGGAGTACCGACCGGGGAGCTGTTTTTT
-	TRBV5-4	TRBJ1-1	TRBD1	CASSLAFRGRTEAFF	TGTGCCAGCAGCTTGGCCTTTAGGGGGCGAACTGAAGCTTTCTTT
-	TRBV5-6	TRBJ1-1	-	CASSLSVVRNTEAFF	TGTGCCAGCAGCTTGTCGGTAGTCCGGAACACTGAAGCTTTCTTT
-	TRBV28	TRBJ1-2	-	CASRRGGYTF	TGTGCCAGCCGTCGGGGGGGCTACACCTTC
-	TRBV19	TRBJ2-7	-	CASSTQGDGYEQYF	TGTGCCAGTAGTACCCAGGGCGACGGGTACGAGCAGTACTTC
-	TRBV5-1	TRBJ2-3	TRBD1	CASRGDSPKYF	TGCGCCAGCAGGGGGGACAGCCCTAAGTATTTT
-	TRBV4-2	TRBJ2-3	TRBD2	CASSQGTRDYTDTQYF	TGTGCCAGCAGCCAAGGGACTAGGGATTACACAGATACGCAGTATTTT
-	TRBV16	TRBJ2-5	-	CASSQGTHQETQYF	TGTGCCAGCAGCCAAGGTACTCACCAAGAGACCCAGTACTTC
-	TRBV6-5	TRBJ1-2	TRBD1	CASSYTPGQGYYGYTF	TGTGCCAGCAGTTACACCCCGGGACAGGGGTACTATGGCTACACCTTC
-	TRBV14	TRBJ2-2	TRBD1	CASRPTGTANTGELFF	TGTGCCAGCAGGCCGACCGGGACAGCGAACACCGGGGAGCTGTTTTTT
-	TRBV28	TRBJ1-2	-	CASSLQAAGDYGYTF	TGTGCCAGCAGTTTGCAAGCAGCAGGGGACTATGGCTACACCTTC
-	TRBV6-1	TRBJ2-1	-	CASSASPSYNEQFF	TGTGCCAGCAGCGCTAGTCCCTCCTACAATGAGCAGTTCTTC
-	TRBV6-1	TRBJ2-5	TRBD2	CASSESRGEWETQYF	TGTGCCAGCAGTGAATCGCGGGGGGAGTGGGAGACCCAGTACTTC
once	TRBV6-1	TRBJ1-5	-	CASSGGGNQPQHF	TGTGCCAGCAGTGGGGGGGGCAATCAGCCCCAGCATTTT
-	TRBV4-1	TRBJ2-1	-	CASSQDTGASSYNEQFF	TGCGCCAGCAGCCAAGATACGGGAGCCAGCTCCTACAATGAGCAGTTCTTC
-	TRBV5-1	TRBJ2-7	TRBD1	CASSLAGQAGEQYF	TGCGCCAGCAGCTTGGCCGGACAGGCCGGCGAGCAGTACTTC